The rows below give T cell receptor beta chains drawn from one sample of a study of T cell responses to AZD1222 COVID-19 vaccine. Sequencing was performed with immunoSEQ multiplex PCR; in TCRdb, only in-frame clones are kept and a portion is missing. The table lists 100,000 to 120,000 clones, around 89% of them singletons. Sequencing used peripheral blood, obtained 28 days after the second AZD1222 dose. These receptors came from an adult who received the AZD1222 COVID-19 vaccine. CDR3s include the opening cysteine and the closing phenylalanine or tryptophan. Fields, in order: J gene, V gene, D gene, clone size, CDR3 DNA, CDR3 protein. The D gene is left open where the match is weak. Clone size is given for some rows only: seen once, a few or many times, or a class if the clone is expanded.

TRBJ1-5,TRBV7-2,-,-,TGTGCCAGCAGCTTAGGGCCAGGGAATCAGCCCCAGCATTTT,CASSLGPGNQPQHF
TRBJ1-1,TRBV6-2/TRBV6-3,-,-,TGTGCCAGCAGTCCCCGCAGACAGAACACTGAAGCTTTCTTT,CASSPRRQNTEAFF
TRBJ2-1,TRBV12-5,TRBD1,-,TGTGCTAGTGGTTTGGGGTCACGACAGGGTCCGAAGCAGTTCTTC,CASGLGSRQGPKQFF
TRBJ1-4,TRBV5-1,TRBD1,-,TGCGCCAGCAGCTCCAGGACAGGGGAAGAAAAACTGTTTTTT,CASSSRTGEEKLFF
TRBJ2-1,TRBV27,-,-,TGTGCCAGCAGTTTAAGGACGGTGAATGAGCAGTTCTTC,CASSLRTVNEQFF
TRBJ2-1,TRBV7-9,TRBD2,-,TGTGCCAGCAGCTTAGTTGGCAGTAGCGGGAATGAGCAGTTCTTC,CASSLVGSSGNEQFF
TRBJ2-7,TRBV5-4,-,few,TGTGCCAGCAGCTTAGGGCCCACCTGGTACGAGCAGTACTTC,CASSLGPTWYEQYF
TRBJ1-5,TRBV18,-,-,TGTGCCAGCTCACCACCGGGAGGGCTTAGCAATCAGCCCCAGCATTTT,CASSPPGGLSNQPQHF
TRBJ2-1,TRBV28,TRBD2,-,TGTGCCAACTCCCGGGGGGAAGGTTACAATGAGCAGTTCTTC,CANSRGEGYNEQFF
TRBJ1-1,TRBV18,-,once,TGTGCCAGCTCACCATCAGGGTACACTGAAGCTTTCTTT,CASSPSGYTEAFF
TRBJ1-3,TRBV5-1,-,-,TGCGCCAGCAGCTTGAGCTCTTCGCCTGGAAACACCATATATTTT,CASSLSSSPGNTIYF
TRBJ1-2,TRBV9,-,-,TGTGCCAGCCGAGGGGTGGGACGGGGCTATGGCTACACCTTC,CASRGVGRGYGYTF
TRBJ1-1,TRBV6-5,-,-,TGTGCCAGCAGGCTTACTGCTTACCAGAACACTGAAGCTTTCTTT,CASRLTAYQNTEAFF
TRBJ2-3,TRBV7-2,-,-,TGTGCCAGCAGCTTTCACGGGACTTTCACAGATACGCAGTATTTT,CASSFHGTFTDTQYF
TRBJ1-1,TRBV6-5,-,-,TGTGCCAGCATCAAGACAGAGAACACTGAAGCTTTCTTT,CASIKTENTEAFF
TRBJ1-6,TRBV6-5,-,-,TGTGCCAGCAGTTACTCGTCTACAGGGATTAATTCACCCCTCCACTTT,CASSYSSTGINSPLHF
TRBJ2-6,TRBV6-4,-,few,TGTGCCAGCAGTGACTCGAATATTCGGTCCACTGGGGCCAACGTCCTGACTTTC,CASSDSNIRSTGANVLTF
TRBJ1-4,TRBV4-3,TRBD1,once,TGCGCCAGCAGCCAAGAGGGACAGGTGAAAAATGAAAAACTGTTTTTT,CASSQEGQVKNEKLFF
TRBJ2-7,TRBV28,-,-,TGTGCCAGCAGTACTCGAGAGGCTTTCTACGAGCAGTACTTC,CASSTREAFYEQYF
TRBJ1-2,TRBV7-2,TRBD1,-,TGTGCCAGCAGCTACCCGACAGGGGGCAGGAATGGCTACACCTTC,CASSYPTGGRNGYTF
TRBJ1-1,TRBV10-3,TRBD1,-,TGTGCCATCAGCGACAGGGGGGGGGACACTGAAGCTTTCTTT,CAISDRGGDTEAFF
TRBJ1-1,TRBV5-1,TRBD1,-,TGCGCCAGCAGCCCCAGTAGGGGGCTAAGGAGGAACACTGAAGCTTTCTTT,CASSPSRGLRRNTEAFF
TRBJ2-7,TRBV5-8,-,-,TGTGCCAGCAGCTTGGGGACAGACTTCTACGAGCAGTACTTC,CASSLGTDFYEQYF
TRBJ2-5,TRBV7-2,-,-,TGTGCCAGCAGCTTCGGAGAGACCCAGTACTTC,CASSFGETQYF
TRBJ1-2,TRBV5-6,-,-,TGTGCCAGCAGGGATGGATGGGGGGATGATGGCTACACCTTC,CASRDGWGDDGYTF
TRBJ1-2,TRBV6-5,TRBD1,-,TGTGCCAGCAGAAGGGGGCCTTCTAACTATGGCTACACCTTC,CASRRGPSNYGYTF
TRBJ1-1,TRBV5-1,TRBD1,-,TGCGCCAGCAGCACCCAGGGGGGCACTGAAGCTTTCTTT,CASSTQGGTEAFF
TRBJ1-1,TRBV19,-,-,TGTGCCAGTAGTAATTCGAATGGCATGAACACTGAAGCTTTCTTT,CASSNSNGMNTEAFF
TRBJ2-3,TRBV6-5,TRBD2,-,TGTGCCAGCAGGGAGACTAGCTACACAGATACGCAGTATTTT,CASRETSYTDTQYF
TRBJ1-1,TRBV6-5,-,-,TGTGCCAGCAGCCTCACGGCGGATTCGAACACTGAAGCTTTCTTT,CASSLTADSNTEAFF
TRBJ2-2,TRBV11-1,-,-,TGTGCCAGCAGCAGCCAGGGGCGCGGGGAGCTGTTTTTT,CASSSQGRGELFF
TRBJ2-7,TRBV4-1,-,-,TGCGCCAGCAGCCAAGAAGAGGAAATCTGGAGCTCCTACGAGCAGTACTTC,CASSQEEEIWSSYEQYF
TRBJ2-2,TRBV11-2,-,-,TGTGCCAGCAGCTTGGGCGCCACGGGGACCGGGGAGCTGTTTTTT,CASSLGATGTGELFF
TRBJ2-5,TRBV28,-,-,TGTGCCACTTCGGACAGAGTAGAGACCCAGTACTTC,CATSDRVETQYF
TRBJ1-1,TRBV7-2,-,-,TGTGCCAGCAGCTCCGGGGCCAACCTTGAAGCTTTCTTT,CASSSGANLEAFF
TRBJ1-1,TRBV6-5,-,once,TGTGCCAGCAGTTACGCCCTTGGGGGGTACACTGAAGCTTTCTTT,CASSYALGGYTEAFF
TRBJ1-5,TRBV6-2/TRBV6-3,-,once,TGTGCCAGCAGTTACCAGTATAGCAATCAGCCCCAGCATTTT,CASSYQYSNQPQHF
TRBJ1-2,TRBV5-4,TRBD1,-,TGTGCCAGCAGCTTGGATCCGGGACAGGCCTATGGCTACACCTTC,CASSLDPGQAYGYTF
TRBJ1-5,TRBV5-6,-,-,TGTGCCAGCAGCCCCGAAGGTCCCATCCATCAGCCCCAGCATTTT,CASSPEGPIHQPQHF
TRBJ2-7,TRBV11-1,-,once,TGTGCCAGCAGCATTACCGGGACTTACGAGCAGTACTTC,CASSITGTYEQYF
TRBJ1-2,TRBV5-4,-,once,TGTGCCAGCAGCTTTGAGGGCCGCTATGGCTACACCTTC,CASSFEGRYGYTF
TRBJ2-7,TRBV7-2,TRBD2,-,TGTGCCAGCAGCTTGCTCCCGGGACTCGGGGGGGGCGAGCAGTACTTC,CASSLLPGLGGGEQYF